These T cell receptor beta chains were read from a single sample in a study of blood T cells in healthy people across ages. A single record per CDR3 protein comes from TCRdb applying MiXCR to the 5' RACE reads. The sample records around 1,600,000 distinct CDR3 sequences, roughly 43% being singletons. The sequenced material came from blood. All receptors come from a woman in her late teens or twenties in good health. CDR3s include the opening cysteine and the closing phenylalanine or tryptophan. D genes are given only for firm matches. The listing skips clone size in some rows; elsewhere it reads once, few, many or a size class.

TRBJ2-7	.	TRBV20-1	.	TGCAGTGCTAGCACGGACGGACGTAGTCCTTCCTACGAGCAGTACTTC	CSASTDGRSPSYEQYF
TRBJ2-6	.	TRBV6-1	many	TGTGCCAGCAGTGCTGGGGCCAACGTCCTGACTTTC	CASSAGANVLTF
TRBJ2-1	.	TRBV4-2	.	TGTGTCAGCAGCCGCCCGGGGGAGGGGACAAATGAGCAGTTCTTC	CVSSRPGEGTNEQFF
TRBJ2-4	.	TRBV4-1	.	TGCGCCAGCAGCCAAGACAGGGGAACCAAAAACATTCAGTACTTC	CASSQDRGTKNIQYF
TRBJ1-2	.	TRBV7-9	.	TGTGCCAGCAGCTTTTCCAGGGACCCTCGGGGCTACACCTTC	CASSFSRDPRGYTF
TRBJ1-6	TRBD1	TRBV7-8	.	TGTGCCAGCAGCTTAGACAGGGGGCTCAATTCACCCCTCCACTTT	CASSLDRGLNSPLHF
TRBJ1-5	.	TRBV27	.	TGTGCCAGCAGTTTTGCAGGCGACGGAGGGGTTATTCAGCCCCAGCATTTT	CASSFAGDGGVIQPQHF
TRBJ2-7	.	TRBV9	.	TGTGCCAGCAGCGTAGGACAGGCGATAGGCGAGCAGTACTTC	CASSVGQAIGEQYF
TRBJ1-3	.	TRBV27	.	TGTGCCAGCAGCCGACTCGGCGGATTCTCTGGAAACACCATATATTTT	CASSRLGGFSGNTIYF
TRBJ2-1	.	TRBV7-9	.	TGTGCCAGCACGGGATCTTTATACAATGAGCAGTTCTTC	CASTGSLYNEQFF
TRBJ1-1	.	TRBV15	few	TGTGCCACCAAAGGACGGGAGAACACTGAAGCTTTCTTT	CATKGRENTEAFF
TRBJ1-2	.	TRBV7-2	.	TGTGCCAGCAGCCTCTGGGACGGAGCTAACTATGGCTACACCTTC	CASSLWDGANYGYTF
TRBJ1-4	.	TRBV12-3/TRBV12-4	few	TGTGCCAGCAGTTTGTACGCAGGCGGAAATGAAAAACTGTTTTTT	CASSLYAGGNEKLFF
TRBJ2-7	.	TRBV6-2/TRBV6-3	few	TGTGCCAGCAGTCCCCTTTTGGAGCAGTACTTC	CASSPLLEQYF
TRBJ2-7	.	TRBV13	.	TGTGCCAGCAGCTTAGGCGCGGGGCCGGGACACCCCTCCTACGAGCAGTACTTC	CASSLGAGPGHPSYEQYF
TRBJ2-5	TRBD2	TRBV20-1	.	TGCAGTGCTAGGGGTATGCGTCTAGCGGAGGAGACCCAGTACTTC	CSARGMRLAEETQYF
TRBJ1-2	.	TRBV7-9	.	TGTGCCTGCAGCTTAGGGTCTGCAGGGCCTAACTATGGCTACACCTTC	CACSLGSAGPNYGYTF
TRBJ1-4	.	TRBV19	.	TGTGCCAGTAGCCCTCCCAGGGGCGGGCCGGTGGAAAAACTGTTTTTT	CASSPPRGGPVEKLFF
TRBJ1-1	.	TRBV20-1	.	TGCAGTGCCTTTCGAGCGCCTGAAGCTTTCTTT	CSAFRAPEAFF
TRBJ1-3	.	TRBV4-3	.	TGCGCCAGCAGCCAAGATAGCCGAAGAAACTCTGGAAACACCATATATTTT	CASSQDSRRNSGNTIYF
TRBJ1-2	.	TRBV29-1	once	TGCAGCGGGGCCCTTACAGGGTATGGCTACACCTTC	CSGALTGYGYTF
TRBJ2-2	TRBD1	TRBV4-3	.	TGCGCCAGCAGCCAGGACCGACAGGGAGTCACCGGGGAGCTGTTTTTT	CASSQDRQGVTGELFF
TRBJ2-2	TRBD1	TRBV9	.	TGTGCCAGCAGCGTACCTTTTCGGGGGACAGGGGGGACCGGGGAGCTGTTTTTT	CASSVPFRGTGGTGELFF
TRBJ1-1	.	TRBV20-1	.	TGCAGTGCTAGAGCTGGAGGGGGGCGAGCTTTCTTT	CSARAGGGRAFF
TRBJ2-2	.	TRBV30	.	TGTGCCTGGAAGCGAGCGAGCAACACCGGGGAGCCGTTTTTT	CAWKRASNTGEPFF
TRBJ2-3	.	TRBV2	.	TGTGCCAGCCAGGGCCCAGATACGCAGTATTTT	CASQGPDTQYF
TRBJ2-1	TRBD2	TRBV7-2	few	TGTGCCAGCAGCATCGGGGGGGCCTCCTACAATGAGCAGTTCTTC	CASSIGGASYNEQFF
TRBJ1-5	.	TRBV20-1	.	TGCAGTGCTAGAAATCGATTGGGTTTTCAGCCCCAGCATTTT	CSARNRLGFQPQHF
TRBJ2-2	TRBD2	TRBV2	.	TGTGCCAGCAGTCCCTGGGCGGGAGGAGCCGGGGAGCTGTTTTTT	CASSPWAGGAGELFF
TRBJ2-1	.	TRBV21-1	.	TGTGCCAGCAGCATCGTGGGCCTGCAGTTCTTC	CASSIVGLQFF
TRBJ2-1	.	TRBV11-3	.	TGTGCCAGCAGCTTAAGGGGGGGGCAGGTGACCTACAATGAGCAGTTCTTC	CASSLRGGQVTYNEQFF
TRBJ1-2	.	TRBV5-4	.	TGTGCCAGCAGCCCTACTCAAACAGGGAGCTATGGCTACACCTTC	CASSPTQTGSYGYTF
TRBJ2-3	TRBD2	TRBV6-1	few	TGTGCCAGCAGTGAACTAGCGGGGGTGGATACGCAGTATTTT	CASSELAGVDTQYF
TRBJ2-5	TRBD2	TRBV7-2	.	TGTGCCAGCAGCTCGCAGTTGCGGGGGTACCGCAGAGAGACCCAGTACTTC	CASSSQLRGYRRETQYF
TRBJ2-5	.	TRBV7-9	many	TGTGCCAGCAGCCCCACCGAACAAGAGACCCAGTACTTC	CASSPTEQETQYF
TRBJ1-4	.	TRBV28	.	TGTGCCAGCAGTTCCCCCGGAGGGGGAACTAATGAAAAACTGTTTTTT	CASSSPGGGTNEKLFF
TRBJ2-7	TRBD2	TRBV27	few	TGTGCCAGCAGTTTTGCGGGAGGGATCTCCTACGAGCAGTACTTC	CASSFAGGISYEQYF
TRBJ2-7	.	TRBV6-5	.	TGTGCCATCATCCGGGACCAATATTACTACGAGCAGTACTTC	CAIIRDQYYYEQYF
TRBJ2-1	TRBD2	TRBV29-1	.	TGCAGCGCCGGGGAGGGTAAAAATGAGCAGTTCTTC	CSAGEGKNEQFF
TRBJ2-3	TRBD2	TRBV10-3	.	TGTGCCATCAAACCTAGCGGGGGGTTGGCAGATACGCAGTATTTT	CAIKPSGGLADTQYF
TRBJ2-7	.	TRBV7-7	few	TGTGCTAGCAGCGCCGGGCCGAGCTCCTACGAGCAGTACTTC	CASSAGPSSYEQYF
TRBJ2-5	.	TRBV15	once	TGTGCCACAAGGGGATCCGACAGACAAGAGACCCAGTACTTC	CATRGSDRQETQYF
TRBJ1-2	.	TRBV10-3	few	TGTGCCATCAGGCCCCAGGATTTTCATGGCTACACCTTC	CAIRPQDFHGYTF
TRBJ2-6	.	TRBV28	many	TGTGCCAGCAGTTTAAGCAGGGTCTCTGGGGCCAACGTCCTGACTTTC	CASSLSRVSGANVLTF
TRBJ2-1	.	TRBV25-1	.	TGTGCCAGCAGTGAACAGGATTCCTACAATGAGCAGTTCTTC	CASSEQDSYNEQFF
TRBJ2-3	.	TRBV6-5	.	TGTGCCAGCAGTTTCAAACTAGCAACTAGCACAGATACGCAGTATTTT	CASSFKLATSTDTQYF
TRBJ2-3	TRBD2	TRBV9	.	TGTGCCAGCAGCGAATCCTCGACTAGCGGGAGGGCAACAGATACGCAGTATTTT	CASSESSTSGRATDTQYF
TRBJ2-5	TRBD2	TRBV7-2	.	TGTGCCAGCAGCACTTGGACTAGCGGGGGCGAGACCCAGTACTTC	CASSTWTSGGETQYF
TRBJ1-1	.	TRBV11-3	.	TGTGCCAGCAGGGTTAAATTGTCTGAAGCTTTCTTT	CASRVKLSEAFF
TRBJ2-3	.	TRBV10-3	.	TGTGCCATCAGTGAGTCGATTGCGGTCTACTCAGATACGCAGTATTTT	CAISESIAVYSDTQYF
TRBJ2-3	.	TRBV28	.	TGTGCCAGCAGCCGTCCCAGAGGACATCGCACAGATACGCAGTATTTT	CASSRPRGHRTDTQYF
TRBJ2-1	.	TRBV6-2/TRBV6-3	.	TGTGCCAGCAGTTACCTGGCAGGGGTCACATACAATGAGCAGTTCTTC	CASSYLAGVTYNEQFF
TRBJ1-1	TRBD1	TRBV29-1	once	TGCAGCGTTGCGGCAGGGGGGGGGAACACTGAAGCTTTCTTT	CSVAAGGGNTEAFF
TRBJ1-1	.	TRBV5-1	.	TGCGCCAGCAGGATGGTGTCAGCGGGCACTGAAGCTTTCTTT	CASRMVSAGTEAFF
TRBJ1-1	TRBD1	TRBV20-1	.	TGCAGTGCTCACCCGGACAGGGGGGAAGCTTTCTTT	CSAHPDRGEAFF
TRBJ2-7	.	TRBV20-1	few	TGCAGTGCTAACACCCAGGGGTACGAGCAGTACTTC	CSANTQGYEQYF
TRBJ2-7	.	TRBV29-1	.	TGCAGCGTATTGAACGGACCCTACGAGCAGTACTTC	CSVLNGPYEQYF
TRBJ1-1	.	TRBV24-1	.	TGTGCCACCAGTGACGCAGGGCCCTTGAACACTGAAGCTTTCTTT	CATSDAGPLNTEAFF
TRBJ2-3	.	TRBV11-2	few	TGTGCCAGCAGCCTCTGGTATCCGGATACGCAGTATTTT	CASSLWYPDTQYF